The source of this T cell receptor beta chain is a study of PD-1 blockade in classical Hodgkin lymphoma. Study results and caveats: Whatever underlies the repertoire differences (possibly disease activity or prior therapy) remains undefined.

Concerning this clone: Its antigen is not identified.

The CDR3 covers 19 residues. Trimming removed 0 bases from V and 3 bases from J; junction bases left unmatched: 15. Per the germline V gene, CDR1 is SGDLS and CDR2 is YYNGEE. Time point of the sample: newly diagnosed, previously untreated cHL patient sample. Magnetic negative selection was used to purify CD4+ T cells from thawed PBMCs. Comparator PBMCs were from newly diagnosed, untreated classical Hodgkin lymphoma. TCRdb keeps only in-frame clones here, not all; method: immunoSEQ multiplex PCR. The sample records 20,000 to 25,000 clones, about 90% being singletons. This TCR came from a human donor with classical Hodgkin lymphoma. The V gene is TRBV9, the J gene TRBJ2-3; 8 nucleotides match TRBD1. Sequenced material: CD4+ T cells from blood. The CDR3 coding sequence is TGTGCCAGCAGCGTAGGGTTAGGAGACAGGGGTGTTGGTACAGATACGCAGTATTTT. This sequence encodes CASSVGLGDRGVGTDTQYF.